This is a list of T cell receptor beta chains from one sample in a study of cytomegalovirus exposure and HLA in healthy donors. TCRdb's table, derived via immunoSEQ multiplex PCR, lists solely in-frame clones and lacks some. This table has 99,000 or so clones, about four fifths appearing once. Sequenced: PBMCs. Receptor source: a man aged 25-45 years in good health and CMV-seronegative. CDR3s include the opening cysteine and the closing phenylalanine or tryptophan. The order of the fields is clone size, V gene, D gene, J gene, CDR3 protein, CDR3 DNA. D genes are given only for firm matches. Rows may omit the clone size; those that give it use once, few, many or a size class.

-	TRBV7-2	-	TRBJ1-2	CASSLVAGPNYGYTF	TGTGCCAGCAGCTTAGTGGCAGGGCCTAACTATGGCTACACCTTC
few	TRBV6-5	-	TRBJ1-1	CASSFQGNTEAFF	TGTGCCAGCAGTTTTCAGGGGAACACTGAAGCTTTCTTT
-	TRBV7-9	-	TRBJ1-5	CASSFQGKGQPQHF	TGTGCCAGCAGCTTCCAGGGGAAGGGTCAGCCCCAGCATTTT
once	TRBV7-2	-	TRBJ1-1	CASSQNSGPNTEAFF	TGTGCCAGCAGCCAGAATAGCGGACCGAACACTGAAGCTTTCTTT
-	TRBV2	TRBD1	TRBJ2-2	CASSRTGALGGELFF	TGTGCCAGCAGCCGGACAGGGGCTCTTGGCGGGGAGCTGTTTTTT
-	TRBV7-3	TRBD1	TRBJ2-1	CASSLSGQREEQFF	TGTGCCAGCAGCTTATCGGGACAGAGGGAGGAGCAGTTCTTC
once	TRBV29-1	TRBD1	TRBJ1-1	CSAGQGPLNTEAFF	TGCAGCGCTGGACAGGGCCCTTTGAACACTGAAGCTTTCTTT
-	TRBV2	-	TRBJ1-1	CASEGHQNTEAFF	TGTGCCAGCGAGGGACACCAGAACACTGAAGCTTTCTTT
-	TRBV5-8	TRBD2	TRBJ2-2	CASSVGLAGKYGELFF	TGTGCCAGCAGCGTGGGACTAGCGGGAAAATACGGGGAGCTGTTTTTT
-	TRBV19	-	TRBJ1-5	CASSIEGGANQPQHF	TGTGCCAGTAGTATAGAGGGTGGAGCAAATCAGCCCCAGCATTTT
-	TRBV7-6	-	TRBJ2-3	CASSQRDFRTDTQYF	TGTGCCAGCAGCCAAAGGGACTTTCGCACAGATACGCAGTATTTT
-	TRBV5-5	-	TRBJ1-6	CASSLVGALYNSPLHF	TGTGCCAGCAGCTTGGTGGGGGCCCTATATAATTCACCCCTCCACTTT
-	TRBV19	TRBD1	TRBJ1-4	CASSNPLPGGNEKLFF	TGTGCCAGTAGTAACCCCCTGCCAGGGGGGAATGAAAAACTGTTTTTT
-	TRBV5-4	-	TRBJ2-5	CASRVEAVGTQYF	TGTGCCAGCAGGGTGGAGGCCGTCGGGACCCAGTACTTC
-	TRBV13	-	TRBJ2-1	CASSPASNEQFF	TGTGCCAGCAGCCCTGCGTCGAATGAGCAGTTCTTC
-	TRBV7-8	-	TRBJ2-2	CASKGPGTTNTGELFF	TGTGCCAGCAAGGGGCCAGGGACAACGAACACCGGGGAGCTGTTTTTT
-	TRBV7-9	TRBD1	TRBJ2-2	CASSLTGRNTGELFF	TGTGCCAGCAGCTTGACAGGGAGGAACACCGGGGAGCTGTTTTTT
few	TRBV19	-	TRBJ1-3	CASSLKAGNTIYF	TGTGCCAGTAGCTTGAAAGCGGGAAACACCATATATTTT
-	TRBV21-1	-	TRBJ2-3	CASTPGPRRADTQYF	TGTGCCAGCACCCCCGGGCCCAGGAGGGCAGATACGCAGTATTTT
-	TRBV19	-	TRBJ1-1	CASSIEAQEAFF	TGTGCCAGTAGTATAGAAGCACAGGAAGCTTTCTTT
-	TRBV7-6	-	TRBJ2-1	CASSLVQGGEQFF	TGTGCCAGCAGCTTAGTTCAGGGGGGTGAGCAGTTCTTC
once	TRBV5-1	-	TRBJ2-7	CASSLGGHYLNEQYF	TGCGCCAGCAGCTTGGGGGGGCACTATCTGAACGAGCAGTACTTC
-	TRBV30	-	TRBJ2-5	CACLKQGQETQYF	TGTGCCTGCCTTAAACAGGGCCAAGAGACCCAGTACTTC
few	TRBV30	TRBD2	TRBJ2-1	CAWTSGALISYNEQFF	TGTGCCTGGACTAGCGGGGCCCTTATCTCCTACAATGAGCAGTTCTTC
once	TRBV5-1	-	TRBJ1-2	CASREVHGYTF	TGCGCCAGCCGCGAAGTCCATGGCTACACCTTC
few	TRBV5-6	-	TRBJ2-7	CASEDSEYEQYF	TGTGCCAGTGAGGACAGTGAGTACGAGCAGTACTTC
few	TRBV10-3	-	TRBJ2-1	CAISVLHSEQFF	TGTGCCATCAGTGTCTTACACAGTGAGCAGTTCTTC
-	TRBV12-5	TRBD1	TRBJ2-2	CASGLVTGTGGRELFF	TGTGCTAGTGGTTTGGTAACCGGGACAGGGGGCCGGGAGCTGTTTTTT
-	TRBV15	-	TRBJ1-1	CATSRDREGLGTEAFF	TGTGCCACCAGCAGAGATCGGGAGGGCTTAGGGACTGAAGCTTTCTTT
-	TRBV15	TRBD1	TRBJ1-4	CATSRDRQGATNEKLFF	TGTGCCACCAGCAGAGATCGACAGGGCGCAACTAATGAAAAACTGTTTTTT
few	TRBV30	-	TRBJ2-4	CAWSVRWEDIQYF	TGTGCCTGGAGTGTAAGGTGGGAGGACATTCAGTACTTC
-	TRBV29-1	-	TRBJ1-2	CSVVVRGKNYGYTF	TGCAGCGTTGTGGTACGGGGGAAAAACTATGGCTACACCTTC
-	TRBV18	-	TRBJ1-2	CASSPGSGVMYNGYTF	TGTGCCAGCTCACCGGGATCAGGGGTGATGTATAATGGCTACACCTTC
-	TRBV7-2	-	TRBJ1-3	CASSPDSGNTIYF	TGTGCCAGCAGCCCCGACAGCGGAAACACCATATATTTT
-	TRBV29-1	-	TRBJ2-2	CSVDSLDTGELFF	TGCAGCGTCGACAGTCTTGACACCGGGGAGCTGTTTTTT
few	TRBV27	-	TRBJ1-5	CASRFSSNQPQHF	TGTGCCAGCAGATTCAGTAGCAATCAGCCCCAGCATTTT
-	TRBV9	TRBD2	TRBJ2-1	CASSGSREGYNEQFF	TGTGCCAGCAGCGGGAGCAGGGAGGGGTACAATGAGCAGTTCTTC
-	TRBV2	-	TRBJ2-1	CASNPEGAYNEQFF	TGTGCCAGCAACCCGGAAGGGGCATACAATGAGCAGTTCTTC
-	TRBV18	TRBD1	TRBJ1-6	CASSPGQDSPLHF	TGTGCCAGCTCACCAGGACAGGATTCACCCCTCCACTTT
-	TRBV5-1	TRBD1	TRBJ1-1	CASSLVVGGNGAFF	TGCGCCAGCAGCTTGGTAGTAGGGGGCAATGGGGCTTTCTTT
-	TRBV7-9	TRBD1	TRBJ1-2	CASSPRQGANYGYTF	TGTGCCAGCAGCCCTCGACAGGGAGCTAACTATGGCTACACCTTC
-	TRBV7-8	TRBD1	TRBJ2-1	CASSRATGGEGDNEQFF	TGTGCCAGCAGCCGAGCGACAGGGGGCGAAGGAGACAATGAGCAGTTCTTC
-	TRBV19	-	TRBJ2-1	CASSTQQGIGHNEQFF	TGTGCCAGTAGTACCCAACAGGGAATAGGGCACAATGAGCAGTTCTTC